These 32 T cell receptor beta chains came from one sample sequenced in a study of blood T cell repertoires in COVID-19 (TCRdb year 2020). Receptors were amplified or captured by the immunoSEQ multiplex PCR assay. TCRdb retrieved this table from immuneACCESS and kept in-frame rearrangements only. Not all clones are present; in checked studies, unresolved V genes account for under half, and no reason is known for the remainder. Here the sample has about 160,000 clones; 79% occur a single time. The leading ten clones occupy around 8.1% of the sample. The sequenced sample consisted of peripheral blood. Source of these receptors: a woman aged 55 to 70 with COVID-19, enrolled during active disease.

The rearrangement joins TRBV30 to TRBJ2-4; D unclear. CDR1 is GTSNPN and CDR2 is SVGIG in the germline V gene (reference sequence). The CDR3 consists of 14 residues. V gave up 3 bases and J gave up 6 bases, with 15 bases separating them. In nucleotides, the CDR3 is TGTGCCTGGAGAACACAGTCTTTGGGAAACATTCAGTACTTC. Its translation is CAWRTQSLGNIQYF.

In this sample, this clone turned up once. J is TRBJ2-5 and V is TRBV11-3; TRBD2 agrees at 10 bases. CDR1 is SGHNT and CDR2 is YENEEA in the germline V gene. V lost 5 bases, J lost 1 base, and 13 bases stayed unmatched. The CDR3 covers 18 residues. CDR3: CASSRPLAGDTSQETQYF. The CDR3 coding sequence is TGTGCCAGCAGCCGGCCTCTAGCGGGAGATACGTCCCAAGAGACCCAGTACTTC.

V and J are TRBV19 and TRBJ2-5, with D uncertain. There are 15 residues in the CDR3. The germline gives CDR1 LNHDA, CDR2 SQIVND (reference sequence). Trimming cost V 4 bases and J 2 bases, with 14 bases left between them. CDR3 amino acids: CASSTSVAVQETQYF. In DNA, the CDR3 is TGTGCCAGTAGTACCTCCGTGGCGGTACAAGAGACCCAGTACTTC.

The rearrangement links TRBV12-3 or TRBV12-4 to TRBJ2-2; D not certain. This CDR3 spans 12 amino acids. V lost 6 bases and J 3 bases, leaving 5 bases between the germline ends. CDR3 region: CASSRYTGELFF. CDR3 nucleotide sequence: TGTGCCAGCAGCCGTTACACCGGGGAGCTGTTTTTT.

The CDR3 nucleotides are TGCGCCAGCAGCACCTCGGACAGCGCAGATACGCAGTATTTT. Its protein is CASSTSDSADTQYF. The rearrangement links TRBV5-1 to TRBJ2-3, with D possibly matching TRBD1 (6 bases). CDR3 length: 14 residues. Germline CDR1 is SGHRS and CDR2 is YFSETQ. V shed 4 bases and J shed 4 bases, with 13 bases lying between them.

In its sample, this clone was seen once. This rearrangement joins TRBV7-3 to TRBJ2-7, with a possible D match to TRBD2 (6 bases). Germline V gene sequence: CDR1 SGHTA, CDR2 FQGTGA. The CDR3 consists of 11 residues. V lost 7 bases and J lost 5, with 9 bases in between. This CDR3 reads CASTREDEQYF. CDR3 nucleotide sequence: TGTGCCAGCACGAGGGAGGACGAGCAGTACTTC.

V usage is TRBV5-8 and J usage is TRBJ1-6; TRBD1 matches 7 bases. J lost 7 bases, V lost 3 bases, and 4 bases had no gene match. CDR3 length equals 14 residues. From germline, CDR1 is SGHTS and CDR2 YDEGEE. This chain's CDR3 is CASSSGQQNSPLHF. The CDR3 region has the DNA TGTGCCAGCAGCTCGGGACAGCAAAATTCACCCCTCCACTTT.

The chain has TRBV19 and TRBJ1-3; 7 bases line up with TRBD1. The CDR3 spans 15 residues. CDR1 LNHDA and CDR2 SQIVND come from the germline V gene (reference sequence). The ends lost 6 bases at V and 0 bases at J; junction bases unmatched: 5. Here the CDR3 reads CASRADRSSGNTIYF. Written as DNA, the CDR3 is TGTGCCAGTAGGGCGGACAGGTCCTCTGGAAACACCATATATTTT. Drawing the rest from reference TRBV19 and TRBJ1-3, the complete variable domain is DGGITQSPKYLFRKEGQNVTLSCEQNLNHDAMYWYRQDPGQGLRLIYYSQIVNDFQKGDIAEGYSVSREKKESFPLTVTSAQKNPTAFYLCASRADRSSGNTIYFGEGSWLTVV.

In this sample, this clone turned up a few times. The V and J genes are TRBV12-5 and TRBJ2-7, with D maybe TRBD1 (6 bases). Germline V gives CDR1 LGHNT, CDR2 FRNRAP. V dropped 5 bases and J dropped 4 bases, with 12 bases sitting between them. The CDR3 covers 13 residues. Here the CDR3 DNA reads TGTGCTAGTGGTGACAGGTGGGGTTACGAGCAGTACGTC. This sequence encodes CASGDRWGYEQYV.

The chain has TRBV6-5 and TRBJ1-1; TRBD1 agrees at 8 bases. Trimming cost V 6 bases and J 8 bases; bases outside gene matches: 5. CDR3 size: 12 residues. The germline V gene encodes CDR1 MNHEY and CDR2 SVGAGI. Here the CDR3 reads CASRPRGQEAFF. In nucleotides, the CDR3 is TGTGCCAGCAGACCCAGGGGGCAGGAAGCTTTCTTT.

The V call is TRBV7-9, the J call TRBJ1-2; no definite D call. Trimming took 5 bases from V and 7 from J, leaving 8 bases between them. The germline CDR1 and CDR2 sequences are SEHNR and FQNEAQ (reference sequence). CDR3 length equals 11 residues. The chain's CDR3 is CASSQRSGYTF. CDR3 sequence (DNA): TGTGCCAGCAGCCAGAGGTCTGGCTACACCTTC.

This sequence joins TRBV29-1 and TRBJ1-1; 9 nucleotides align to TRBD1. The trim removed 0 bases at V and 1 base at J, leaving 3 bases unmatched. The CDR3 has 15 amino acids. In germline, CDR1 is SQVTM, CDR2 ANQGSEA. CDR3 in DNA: TGCAGCGTTGAAGAGGACAGGGGTTCGAACACTGAAGCTTTCTTT. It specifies CSVEEDRGSNTEAFF.

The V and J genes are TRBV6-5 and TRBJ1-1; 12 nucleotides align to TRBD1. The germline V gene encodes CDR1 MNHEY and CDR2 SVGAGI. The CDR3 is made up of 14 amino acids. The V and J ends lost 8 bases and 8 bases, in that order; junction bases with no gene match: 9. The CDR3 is CASQRDRGLSEAFF. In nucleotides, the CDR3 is TGTGCCAGCCAAAGGGACAGGGGGCTTTCCGAAGCTTTCTTT.

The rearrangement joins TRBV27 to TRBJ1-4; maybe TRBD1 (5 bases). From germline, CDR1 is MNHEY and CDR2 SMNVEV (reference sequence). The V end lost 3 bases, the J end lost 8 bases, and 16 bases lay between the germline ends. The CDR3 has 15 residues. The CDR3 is CASSLQPRGSEKLFF. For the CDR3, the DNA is TGTGCCAGCAGTTTGCAGCCCCGGGGGAGCGAAAAACTGTTTTTT.

The CDR3 DNA is TGTGCCAGCAGTCACCACCCCCGGAACAGCTCTGGAAACACCATATATTTT. Amino acids: CASSHHPRNSSGNTIYF. J is TRBJ1-3 and V is TRBV6-6; D is undetermined. The V and J ends lost 5 bases and 0 bases respectively, with 17 bases between them. Germline V gene data show CDR1 as MNHNY and CDR2 as SVGAGI (reference sequence). This CDR3 contains 17 residues.

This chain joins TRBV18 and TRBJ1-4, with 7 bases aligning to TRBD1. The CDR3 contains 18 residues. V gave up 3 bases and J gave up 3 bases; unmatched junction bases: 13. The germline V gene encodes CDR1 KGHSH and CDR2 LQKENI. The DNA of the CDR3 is TGTGCCAGCTCACCCCGAAGTACAGGGGCGGGCTCTAATGAAAAACTGTTTTTT. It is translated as CASSPRSTGAGSNEKLFF.

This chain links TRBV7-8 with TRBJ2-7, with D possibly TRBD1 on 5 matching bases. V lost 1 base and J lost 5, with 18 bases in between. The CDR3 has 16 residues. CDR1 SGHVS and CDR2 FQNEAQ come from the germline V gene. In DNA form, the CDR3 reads TGTGCCAGCAGCTTAGGCAGGGCCGACCGAGGAGACGAGCAGTACGTC. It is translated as CASSLGRADRGDEQYV.

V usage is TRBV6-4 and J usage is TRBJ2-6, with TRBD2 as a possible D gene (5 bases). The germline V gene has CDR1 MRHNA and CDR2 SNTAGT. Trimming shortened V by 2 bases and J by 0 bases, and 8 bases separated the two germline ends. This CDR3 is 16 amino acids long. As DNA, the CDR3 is TGTGCCAGCAGTGACGAAAGCGGCTCTGGGGCCAACGTCCTGACTTTC. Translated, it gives CASSDESGSGANVLTF.

The CDR3 DNA reads TGTGCCAGCAGCGTAGCCGCTAATGAAAAACTGTTTTTT. The encoded protein is CASSVAANEKLFF. The rearrangement links TRBV9 to TRBJ1-4; no clear D. With 0 bases removed from V and 3 bases from J, the gap between germline ends came to 3 bases. Germline-derived CDR1 and CDR2 are SGDLS and YYNGEE. The CDR3 is made up of 13 amino acids.

For the CDR3, the DNA is TGTGCCAGCAGTTCAAGCAAAAATGGCTACACCTTC. This encodes CASSSSKNGYTF. V usage is TRBV12-3 or TRBV12-4 and J usage is TRBJ1-2; D call uncertain. The V end lost 4 bases, the J end lost 6 bases, and 9 bases lay between the germline ends. This CDR3 has 12 residues.

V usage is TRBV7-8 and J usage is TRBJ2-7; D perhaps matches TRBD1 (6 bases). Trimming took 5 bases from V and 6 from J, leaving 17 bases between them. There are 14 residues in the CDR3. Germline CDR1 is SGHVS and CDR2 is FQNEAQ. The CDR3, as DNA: TGTGCCAGCAGCCCCCCAGGGACAACACTCGAGCAGTACTTC. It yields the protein CASSPPGTTLEQYF.

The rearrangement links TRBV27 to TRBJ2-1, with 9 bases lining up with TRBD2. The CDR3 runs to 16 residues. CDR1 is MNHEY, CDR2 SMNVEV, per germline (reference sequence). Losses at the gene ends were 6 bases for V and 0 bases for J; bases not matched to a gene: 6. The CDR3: CASSREAGGSYNEQFF. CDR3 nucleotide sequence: TGTGCCAGCAGCCGAGAAGCGGGAGGCTCCTACAATGAGCAGTTCTTC.

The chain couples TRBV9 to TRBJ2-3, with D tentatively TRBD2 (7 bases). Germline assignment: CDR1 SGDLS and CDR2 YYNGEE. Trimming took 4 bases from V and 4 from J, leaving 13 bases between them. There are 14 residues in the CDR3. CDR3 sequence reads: CASSLPGGSDTQYF. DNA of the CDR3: TGTGCCAGCAGCTTGCCGGGGGGCTCAGATACGCAGTATTTT.

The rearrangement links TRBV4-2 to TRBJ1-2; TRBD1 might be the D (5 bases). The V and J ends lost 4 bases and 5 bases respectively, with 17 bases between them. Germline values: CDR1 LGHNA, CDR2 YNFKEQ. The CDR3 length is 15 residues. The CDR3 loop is CASSPRQGGEYGYTF. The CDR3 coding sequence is TGTGCCAGCAGCCCCCGGCAGGGAGGGGAGTATGGCTACACCTTC.

The CDR3 DNA follows: TGTGCCAGCAGTGCTCCGGGACAGCACTACGAGCAGTACTTC. It specifies CASSAPGQHYEQYF. V and J are TRBV6-2 or TRBV6-3 and TRBJ2-7; 7 bases are shared with TRBD1. Trimming removed 5 bases from V and 3 bases from J; junction bases left unmatched: 7. The CDR3 length is 14 residues. CDR1 is MNHEY and CDR2 is SVGEGT in the germline V gene.

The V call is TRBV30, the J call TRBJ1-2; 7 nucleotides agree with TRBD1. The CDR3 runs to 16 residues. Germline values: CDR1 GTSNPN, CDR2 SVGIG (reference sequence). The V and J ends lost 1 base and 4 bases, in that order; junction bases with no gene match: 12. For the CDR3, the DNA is TGTGCCTGGAGTGAAGCAGGGGCAGGGGGAGTCTATGGCTACACCTTC. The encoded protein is CAWSEAGAGGVYGYTF.

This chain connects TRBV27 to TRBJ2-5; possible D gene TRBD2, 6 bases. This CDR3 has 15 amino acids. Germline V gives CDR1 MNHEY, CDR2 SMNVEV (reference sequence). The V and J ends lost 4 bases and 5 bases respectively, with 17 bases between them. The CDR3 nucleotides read TGTGCCAGCAGTTATGTCGGGGGTTTGACGGAGACCCAGTACTTC. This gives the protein CASSYVGGLTETQYF.

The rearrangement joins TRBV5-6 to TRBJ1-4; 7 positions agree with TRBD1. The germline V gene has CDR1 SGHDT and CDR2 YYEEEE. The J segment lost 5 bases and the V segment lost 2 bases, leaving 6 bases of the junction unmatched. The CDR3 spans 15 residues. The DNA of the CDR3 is TGTGCCAGCAGCTTTAGAGGAGGGGGCAATGAAAAACTGTTTTTT. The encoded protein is CASSFRGGGNEKLFF.

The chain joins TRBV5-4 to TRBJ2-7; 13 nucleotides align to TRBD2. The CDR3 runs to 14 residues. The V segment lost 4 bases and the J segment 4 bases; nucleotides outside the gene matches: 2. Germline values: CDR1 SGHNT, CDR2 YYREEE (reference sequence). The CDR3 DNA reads TGTGCCAGCAGCCGGACTAGCGGGAGTTACGAGCAGTACTTC. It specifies CASSRTSGSYEQYF.

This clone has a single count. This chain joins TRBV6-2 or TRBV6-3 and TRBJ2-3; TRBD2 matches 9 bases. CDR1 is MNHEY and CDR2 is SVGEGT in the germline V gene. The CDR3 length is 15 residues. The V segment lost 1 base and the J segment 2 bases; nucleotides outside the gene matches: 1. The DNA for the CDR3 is TGTGCCAGCAGTTACTTAGCGGGGGTCACAGATACGCAGTATTTT. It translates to CASSYLAGVTDTQYF.

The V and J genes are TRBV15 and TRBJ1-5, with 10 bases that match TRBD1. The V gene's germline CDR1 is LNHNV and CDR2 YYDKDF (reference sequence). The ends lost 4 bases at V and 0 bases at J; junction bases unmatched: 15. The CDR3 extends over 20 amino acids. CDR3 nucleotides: TGTGCCACCAGCACGGGAGGTCAGGGACAGGGGCATAATAGCAATCAGCCCCAGCATTTT. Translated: CATSTGGQGQGHNSNQPQHF.

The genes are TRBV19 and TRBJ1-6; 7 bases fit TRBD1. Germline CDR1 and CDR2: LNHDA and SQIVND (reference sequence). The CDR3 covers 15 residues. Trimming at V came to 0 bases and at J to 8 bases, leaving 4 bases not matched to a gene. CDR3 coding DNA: TGTGCCAGTAGTATAGACTCACAGGGGTATTCACCCCTCCACTTT. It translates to CASSIDSQGYSPLHF.